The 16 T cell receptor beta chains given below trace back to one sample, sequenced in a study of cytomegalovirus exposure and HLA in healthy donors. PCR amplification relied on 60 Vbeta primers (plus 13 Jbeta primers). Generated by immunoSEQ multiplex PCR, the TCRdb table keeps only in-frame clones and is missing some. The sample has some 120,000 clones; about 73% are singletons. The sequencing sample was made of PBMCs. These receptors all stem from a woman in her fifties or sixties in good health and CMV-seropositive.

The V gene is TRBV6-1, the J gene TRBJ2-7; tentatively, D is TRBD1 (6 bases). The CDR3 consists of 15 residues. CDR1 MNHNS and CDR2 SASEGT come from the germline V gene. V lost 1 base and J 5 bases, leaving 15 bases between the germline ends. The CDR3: CASSEETGSSHEQYF. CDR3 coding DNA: TGTGCCAGCAGTGAAGAAACAGGGAGTAGCCACGAGCAGTACTTC.

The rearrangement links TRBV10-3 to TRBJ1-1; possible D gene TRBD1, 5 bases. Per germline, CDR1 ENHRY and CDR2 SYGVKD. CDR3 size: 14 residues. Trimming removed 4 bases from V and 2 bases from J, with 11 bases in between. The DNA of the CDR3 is TGTGCCATCAGTGTCGGAGGGACCAACACTGAAGCTTTCTTT. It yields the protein CAISVGGTNTEAFF.

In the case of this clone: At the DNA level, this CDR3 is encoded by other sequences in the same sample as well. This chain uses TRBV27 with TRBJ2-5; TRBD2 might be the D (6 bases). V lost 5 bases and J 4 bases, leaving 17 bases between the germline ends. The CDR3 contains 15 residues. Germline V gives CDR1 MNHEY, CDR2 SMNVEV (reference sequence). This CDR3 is CASSPPGGRRETQYF. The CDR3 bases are TGTGCCAGCAGTCCCCCCGGGGGAAGGAGAGAGACCCAGTACTTC.

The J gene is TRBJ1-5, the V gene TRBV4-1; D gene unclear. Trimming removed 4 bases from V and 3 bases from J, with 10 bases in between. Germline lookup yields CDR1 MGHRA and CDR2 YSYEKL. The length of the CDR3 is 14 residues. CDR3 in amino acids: CASSREGFNQPQHF. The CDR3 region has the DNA TGCGCCAGCAGCCGCGAGGGCTTCAATCAGCCCCAGCATTTT.

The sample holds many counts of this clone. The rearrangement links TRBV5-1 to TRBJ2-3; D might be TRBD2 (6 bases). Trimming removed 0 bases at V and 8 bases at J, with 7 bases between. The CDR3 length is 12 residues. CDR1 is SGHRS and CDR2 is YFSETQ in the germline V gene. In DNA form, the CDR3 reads TGCGCCAGCAGCTTGGACGGGGGTACGCAGTATTTT. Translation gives CASSLDGGTQYF.

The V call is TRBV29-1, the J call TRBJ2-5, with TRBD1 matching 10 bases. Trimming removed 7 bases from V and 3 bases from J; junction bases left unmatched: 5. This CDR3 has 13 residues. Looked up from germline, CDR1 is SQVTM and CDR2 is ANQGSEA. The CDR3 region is CSARGQGEETQYF. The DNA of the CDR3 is TGCAGCGCCAGAGGACAGGGGGAAGAGACCCAGTACTTC.

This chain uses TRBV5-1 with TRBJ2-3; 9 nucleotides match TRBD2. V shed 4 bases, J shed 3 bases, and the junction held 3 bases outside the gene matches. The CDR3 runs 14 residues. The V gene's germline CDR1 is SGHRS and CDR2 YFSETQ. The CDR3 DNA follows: TGCGCCAGCAGCCGGCGGGGGGGGACAGATACGCAGTATTTT. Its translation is CASSRRGGTDTQYF.

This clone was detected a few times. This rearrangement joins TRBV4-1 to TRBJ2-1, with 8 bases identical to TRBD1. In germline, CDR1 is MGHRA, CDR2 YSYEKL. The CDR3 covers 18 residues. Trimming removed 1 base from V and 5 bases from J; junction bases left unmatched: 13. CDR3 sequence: CASSQVEWGTGVNNEQFF. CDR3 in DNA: TGCGCCAGCAGCCAAGTTGAATGGGGGACAGGAGTAAACAATGAGCAGTTCTTC.

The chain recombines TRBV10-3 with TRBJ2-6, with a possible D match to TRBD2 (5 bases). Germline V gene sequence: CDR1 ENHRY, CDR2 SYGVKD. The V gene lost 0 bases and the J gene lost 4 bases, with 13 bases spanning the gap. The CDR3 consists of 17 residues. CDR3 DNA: TGTGCCATCAGTGAGTCGAGCGGAAAGGCCGGGGCCAACGTCCTGACTTTC. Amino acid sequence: CAISESSGKAGANVLTF.

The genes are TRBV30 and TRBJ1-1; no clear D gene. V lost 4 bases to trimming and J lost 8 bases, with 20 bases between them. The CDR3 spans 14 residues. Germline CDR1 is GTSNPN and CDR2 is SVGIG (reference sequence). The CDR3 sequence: CAWKPRISGHEAFF. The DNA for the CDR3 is TGTGCCTGGAAGCCAAGGATAAGTGGGCACGAAGCTTTCTTT.

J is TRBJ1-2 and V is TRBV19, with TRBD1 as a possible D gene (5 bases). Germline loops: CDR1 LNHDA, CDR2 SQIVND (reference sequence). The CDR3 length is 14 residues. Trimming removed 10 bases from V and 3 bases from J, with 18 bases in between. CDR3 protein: CATTRGDDYYGYTF. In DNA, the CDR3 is TGTGCCACCACCCGGGGGGACGATTACTATGGCTACACCTTC.

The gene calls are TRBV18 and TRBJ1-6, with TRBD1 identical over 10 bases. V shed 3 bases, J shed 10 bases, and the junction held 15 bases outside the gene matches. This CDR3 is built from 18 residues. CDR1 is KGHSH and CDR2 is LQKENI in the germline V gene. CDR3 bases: TGTGCCAGCTCACCTACGGCACTCCGGGACAGGGGTCTCTCACCCCTCCACTTT. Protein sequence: CASSPTALRDRGLSPLHF.

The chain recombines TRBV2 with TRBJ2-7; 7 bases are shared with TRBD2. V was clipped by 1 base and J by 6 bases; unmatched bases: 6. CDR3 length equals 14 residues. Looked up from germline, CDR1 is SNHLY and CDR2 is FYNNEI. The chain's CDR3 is CASSEGRGLVEQYF. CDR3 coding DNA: TGTGCCAGCAGTGAAGGGCGGGGGTTAGTCGAGCAGTACTTC.

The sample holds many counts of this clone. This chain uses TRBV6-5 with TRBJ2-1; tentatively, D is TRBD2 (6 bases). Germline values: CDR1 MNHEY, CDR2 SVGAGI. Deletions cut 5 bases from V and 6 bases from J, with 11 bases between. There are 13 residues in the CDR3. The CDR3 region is CASSPGVGNEQFF. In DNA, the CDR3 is TGTGCCAGCAGTCCGGGGGTGGGCAATGAGCAGTTCTTC.

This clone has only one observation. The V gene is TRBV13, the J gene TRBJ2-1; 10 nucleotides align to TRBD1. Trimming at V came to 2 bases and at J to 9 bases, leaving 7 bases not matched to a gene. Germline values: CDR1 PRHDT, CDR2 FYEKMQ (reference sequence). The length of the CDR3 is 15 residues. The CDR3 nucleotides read TGTGCCAGCAGCTTAAAGGACAGGGGGGATATTGAGCAGTTCTTC. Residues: CASSLKDRGDIEQFF.

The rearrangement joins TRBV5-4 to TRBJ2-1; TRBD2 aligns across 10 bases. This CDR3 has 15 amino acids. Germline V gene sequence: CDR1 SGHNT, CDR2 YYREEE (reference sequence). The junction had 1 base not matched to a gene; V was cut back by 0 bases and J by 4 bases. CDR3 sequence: CASSLVAGGYNEQFF. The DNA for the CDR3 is TGTGCCAGCAGCTTGGTAGCGGGGGGTTACAATGAGCAGTTCTTC.